Below are 18 T cell receptor beta chains sequenced from a single sample in a study of blood T cells in healthy people across ages. A J-beta primer mix and a sample-barcoded 5' primer were used in a second PCR of about 7 to 12 cycles. Via MiXCR, TCRdb re-called the 5' RACE reads, giving one row per CDR3 protein. The sample carries approximately 810,000 distinct CDR3 sequences, 30% to 45% recorded once. The sequenced sample consisted of blood. These TCRs come from a man between 18 and 35 years old in good health.

This sequence joins TRBV29-1 and TRBJ2-5; D remains ambiguous. Trimming took 5 bases from V and 5 from J, leaving 12 bases between them. Germline CDR1 SQVTM, CDR2 ANQGSEA. CDR3 size: 12 residues. The CDR3 protein is CSVSTSRETQYF. CDR3 DNA: TGCAGCGTTTCAACCTCGAGGGAGACCCAGTACTTC.

In the case of this clonotype: It is likely a read error, because the conserved phenylalanine at the end of the CDR3 is missing. V usage is TRBV6-6 and J usage is TRBJ2-7; D possibly corresponds to TRBD1 (6 bases). V was cut by 0 bases and J by 1 base, with 10 bases left in between. The CDR3 is made up of 15 amino acids. Germline V gene sequence: CDR1 MNHNY, CDR2 SVGAGI (reference sequence). The CDR3 coding sequence is TGTGCCAGCAGTTACTCGAATGACAGGTCCTACGAGCAGTACTTG. Residues: CASSYSNDRSYEQYL.

This clonotype was found a few times. The chain employs TRBV15 and TRBJ1-3, with 8 bases identical to TRBD1. The CDR3 totals 16 residues. The junction had 8 bases not matched to a gene; V was cut back by 3 bases and J by 4 bases. The germline gives CDR1 LNHNV, CDR2 YYDKDF (reference sequence). CDR3 in DNA: TGTGCCACCAGCAGGGAACAGGGGGTTTACGGAAACACCATATATTTT. Protein sequence: CATSREQGVYGNTIYF.

The genes are TRBV5-6 and TRBJ2-3; TRBD1 matches at 10 bases. V dropped 1 base and J dropped 0; count of bases not matched to a gene: 8. CDR1 and CDR2 (germline): SGHDT, YYEEEE. This CDR3 is built from 18 residues. The CDR3 loop is CASSLFGTGASSTDTQYF. The CDR3 coding sequence is TGTGCCAGCAGCTTGTTTGGGACAGGGGCGTCCAGCACAGATACGCAGTATTTT.

The chain links TRBV7-9 to TRBJ2-3; 10 nucleotides agree with TRBD1. The length of the CDR3 is 15 residues. Germline trimming cut 6 bases from V and 3 bases from J; bases unmatched to any gene: 6. Germline CDR1 SEHNR, CDR2 FQNEAQ (reference sequence). CDR3 sequence reads: CASRRGQGVTDTQYF. The CDR3 nucleotides are TGTGCCAGCAGACGCGGACAGGGGGTGACAGATACGCAGTATTTT.

The table lists this clonotype with a few counts. V gene TRBV7-2 combines with J gene TRBJ1-4; 8 nucleotides match TRBD1. The germline V gene has CDR1 SGHTA and CDR2 FQGNSA. The CDR3 consists of 14 residues. J was trimmed by 7 bases and V by 5 bases; bases with no gene match: 6. CDR3 residues: CASSQRGQGEKLFF. The CDR3 region has the DNA TGTGCCAGCAGCCAACGCGGACAGGGTGAAAAACTGTTTTTT.

In the case of this clonotype: A much bigger clone sits one base away, suggesting this may be a read error. The chain joins TRBV7-2 to TRBJ2-1; 9 bases agree with TRBD2. Germline V gene lookup returns CDR1 SGHTA and CDR2 FQGNSA. CDR3 size: 16 residues. The CDR3 sequence is CASGLRGLAFYNEQFF. CDR3 nucleotide sequence: TGTGCCAGCGGCTTAAGGGGACTAGCCTTCTACAATGAGCAGTTCTTC.

V and J are TRBV7-9 and TRBJ1-1, with a weak D call TRBD1 (6 bases). CDR3 size: 16 residues. V lost 3 bases, J lost 3 bases, and 17 bases lay in between. Looked up from germline, CDR1 is SEHNR and CDR2 is FQNEAQ (reference sequence). Here the CDR3 reads CASSLQGPTPYTEAFF. CDR3 coding DNA: TGTGCCAGCAGCTTGCAGGGGCCGACACCTTACACTGAAGCTTTCTTT.

The V gene is TRBV5-1, the J gene TRBJ2-6; D is ambiguous. V shed 0 bases and J shed 0 bases, with 7 bases lying between them. CDR1 is SGHRS, CDR2 YFSETQ, per germline. This CDR3 comprises 16 residues. Here the CDR3 DNA reads TGCGCCAGCAGCTTGGGTGAGCGCTCTGGGGCCAACGTCCTGACTTTC. Amino acids: CASSLGERSGANVLTF.

This clonotype was recorded only once. The genes are TRBV29-1 and TRBJ2-4; 9 bases match TRBD1. The end of the DNA aligns better with TRBJ2-7, so the J call may be wrong. Germline values: CDR1 SQVTM, CDR2 ANQGSEA. The length of the CDR3 is 14 residues. The CDR3 loop reads CSVEGQGDTYEQYF. The CDR3 DNA sequence: TGCAGCGTTGAAGGACAGGGGGACACCTACGAGCAGTACTTC.

There are many counts of this clonotype. J is TRBJ2-7 and V is TRBV6-6, with D unresolved. Germline V CDR1 and CDR2: MNHNY, SVGAGI (reference sequence). CDR3 size: 14 residues. V was trimmed by 7 bases and J by 5 bases, leaving 18 bases between them. CDR3 DNA: TGTGCCAGCAAGATCGGGTTAAGAATCGACGAGCAGTACTTC. Encoded protein: CASKIGLRIDEQYF.

The chain couples TRBV30 to TRBJ1-1, with D possibly TRBD1 on 5 matching bases. The CDR3 contains 13 residues. V lost 3 bases, J lost 6 bases, and 14 bases lay in between. CDR1 is GTSNPN, CDR2 SVGIG, per germline (reference sequence). This chain's CDR3 is CAWSAEGAAEAFF. CDR3 bases: TGTGCCTGGAGCGCCGAAGGGGCAGCTGAAGCTTTCTTT. Filled out from reference TRBV30 and TRBJ1-1, the complete variable domain reads SQTIHQWPATLVQPVGSPLSLECTVEGTSNPNLYWYRQAAGRGLQLLFYSVGIGQISSEVPQNLSASRPQDRQFILSSKKLLLSDSGFYLCAWSAEGAAEAFFGQGTRLTVV.

In DNA form, the CDR3 reads TGTGCCAGCAGTGGCGGGGGTGCAGATGGCTACACCTTC. Translating gives CASSGGGADGYTF. The chain employs TRBV25-1 and TRBJ1-2; D perhaps matches TRBD1 (5 bases). This CDR3 comprises 13 residues. From germline, CDR1 is MGHDK and CDR2 SYGVNS. V dropped 4 bases and J dropped 6 bases, with 12 bases sitting between them.

The V gene is TRBV30, the J gene TRBJ2-6; D is possibly TRBD2 (5 bases). The length of the CDR3 is 20 residues. Trimming removed 4 bases from V and 1 base from J, with 26 bases in between. CDR1 and CDR2 from the germline V gene are GTSNPN and SVGIG (reference sequence). The CDR3 nucleotides read TGTGCCTGGAAGGAGATAGTCGGGGTAGATCAATTATCTGGGGCCAACGTCCTGACTTTC. Its protein product is CAWKEIVGVDQLSGANVLTF.

This clonotype occurred a few times. The chain has TRBV11-1 and TRBJ1-1, with 7 bases matching TRBD1. V was pared by 6 bases and J by 6 bases, with 4 bases of the junction left unmatched. CDR1 SGHAT and CDR2 FQDESV come from the germline V gene (reference sequence). The CDR3 is made up of 12 amino acids. The CDR3 spells CASSSGGAEAFF. CDR3 DNA: TGTGCCAGCAGTTCAGGGGGAGCTGAAGCTTTCTTT.

The J gene is TRBJ2-3, the V gene TRBV5-6; D is unresolved. The length of the CDR3 is 16 residues. Germline loops: CDR1 SGHDT, CDR2 YYEEEE. Trimming cost V 0 bases and J 2 bases, with 13 bases left between them. CDR3 sequence reads: CASSLVAGRSTDTQYF. The CDR3 region has the DNA TGTGCCAGCAGCTTGGTCGCAGGAAGATCCACAGATACGCAGTATTTT.

The V gene is TRBV12-3 or TRBV12-4, the J gene TRBJ1-1; 8 bases are a match to TRBD1. CDR3 length: 15 residues. The trim removed 0 bases at V and 5 bases at J, leaving 5 bases unmatched. The CDR3 coding sequence is TGTGCCAGCAGTTTAGCGAGGGACAGGAAAACTGAAGCTTTCTTT. It codes for CASSLARDRKTEAFF.

The rearrangement links TRBV6-2 or TRBV6-3 to TRBJ2-5; maybe TRBD1 (6 bases). Gene TRBJ2-7 matches the end of the DNA better, so the J call may be wrong. The germline gives CDR1 MNHEY, CDR2 SVGEGT. This CDR3 is 13 amino acids long. Written as DNA, the CDR3 is TGTGCCAGCAGAGATGCCGGGACACCCGAGCAGTACTTC. Its protein product is CASRDAGTPEQYF.